These 28 T cell receptor beta chains originate from one sample sequenced in a study of technical replicates of blood from a handful of donors (dated by TCRdb to about 2017). The library was generated by the immunoSEQ multiplex PCR assay. As stored in TCRdb, this immuneACCESS dataset retains in-frame rearrangements with V and J assigned. A fraction of the clones does not appear; measured against another copy, unresolved V genes explain less than half of the discrepancy, and the remainder lacks a known reason. The sample table holds 30,000 to 40,000 clones, of which more than 90% were seen once. Approximately 4.3% of the sample is in the top ten clones. Sequencing used PBMCs. The receptors originated from a human donor in good health. Some clones in this sample may be carry-over from other donors' samples.

This rearrangement joins TRBV2 to TRBJ2-7; 7 bases align to TRBD1. In germline, CDR1 is SNHLY, CDR2 FYNNEI. The CDR3 is made up of 15 amino acids. V trimming: 6 bases; J trimming: 0 bases; junction bases outside the gene matches: 8. The CDR3 spells CASSQRQGSSYEQYF. Here the CDR3 DNA reads TGTGCCAGCAGCCAAAGACAGGGTAGCTCCTACGAGCAGTACTTC.

V is TRBV7-9 and J is TRBJ2-3, with TRBD2 identical over 9 bases. The CDR3 is 15 residues long. V was clipped by 5 bases and J by 2 bases; unmatched bases: 5. Germline loops: CDR1 SEHNR, CDR2 FQNEAQ (reference sequence). The CDR3 here is CASSPASGITDTQYF. CDR3 in DNA: TGTGCCAGCAGCCCTGCTAGCGGGATCACAGATACGCAGTATTTT.

The chain has TRBV6-6 and TRBJ1-2, with no clear D. The CDR3 runs 15 residues. CDR1 is MNHNY and CDR2 is SVGAGI in the germline V gene (reference sequence). V gave up 5 bases and J gave up 2 bases, with 15 bases separating them. The CDR3 nucleotides read TGTGCCAGCAGTCTAGTCTTGACTGCGAACTATGGCTACACCTTC. It codes for CASSLVLTANYGYTF.

This rearrangement joins TRBV6-5 to TRBJ2-5, with D possibly being TRBD2 (5 bases). Deletions cut 2 bases from V and 1 base from J, with 8 bases between. CDR3 length: 14 amino acids. Germline V CDR1 and CDR2: MNHEY, SVGAGI. The CDR3 DNA follows: TGTGCCAGCAGTTACATCGGACTCCAAGAGACCCAGTACTTC. Protein: CASSYIGLQETQYF.

The chain combines TRBV13 with TRBJ2-5; D might be TRBD1 (5 bases). CDR3 length equals 14 residues. Trimming removed 4 bases at V and 5 bases at J, with 14 bases between. The V gene's germline CDR1 is PRHDT and CDR2 FYEKMQ (reference sequence). The CDR3 sequence is CASSSDPRAETQYF. The CDR3 DNA sequence: TGTGCCAGCAGCTCCGACCCCAGGGCGGAGACCCAGTACTTC.

The chain employs TRBV5-5 and TRBJ1-3; 8 positions agree with TRBD1. The CDR3 covers 14 residues. Germline loops: CDR1 SGHKS, CDR2 YYEKEE (reference sequence). V was pared by 4 bases and J by 2 bases, with 2 bases of the junction left unmatched. CDR3 sequence: CASSPTGAGNTIYF. The CDR3 bases are TGTGCCAGCAGCCCGACAGGGGCTGGAAACACCATATATTTT.

The V call is TRBV10-3, the J call TRBJ2-7; 10 positions match TRBD2. The CDR3 length is 13 residues. CDR1 is ENHRY and CDR2 is SYGVKD in the germline V gene. V lost 7 bases and J lost 2; bases outside the gene matches: 2. In DNA form, the CDR3 reads TGTGCCATCACAGCGGGGGGGACCTACGAGCAGTACTTC. Amino acid sequence: CAITAGGTYEQYF.

The chain joins TRBV4-3 to TRBJ1-1; the D is unclear. This CDR3 region has 14 residues. V lost 4 bases and J 4 bases, leaving 13 bases between the germline ends. Germline V lookup: CDR1 LGHNA, CDR2 YSLEER. As DNA, the CDR3 is TGCGCCAGCAGCCCCGGCCGCGGGAGCACTGAAGCTTTCTTT. Translating it yields CASSPGRGSTEAFF.

This clone has only one observation. In the same sample, other DNA sequences code for this CDR3. The rearrangement joins TRBV19 to TRBJ2-7; 8 positions match TRBD1. Germline CDR1 reads LNHDA; CDR2 reads SQIVND (reference sequence). V was clipped by 7 bases and J by 4 bases; unmatched bases: 6. The CDR3 has 13 amino acids. The CDR3 region has the DNA TGTGCCAGTACCCCAGACAGGGGTTACGAGCAGTACTTC. This codes for CASTPDRGYEQYF.

By share of the sample, this clone is medium-sized. The rearrangement links TRBV18 to TRBJ1-2; the D is unclear. The germline CDR1 and CDR2 sequences are KGHSH and LQKENI. This CDR3 spans 13 amino acids. Trimming cost V 0 bases and J 7 bases, with 9 bases left between them. CDR3 in amino acids: CASSPPGVSGYTF. The CDR3 bases are TGTGCCAGCTCACCACCCGGGGTGAGTGGCTACACCTTC.

This clone showed up just once. V is TRBV5-1 and J is TRBJ2-7; 10 nucleotides line up with TRBD2. Trimming removed 3 bases from V and 3 bases from J; junction bases left unmatched: 9. The CDR3 consists of 16 residues. Germline-derived CDR1 and CDR2 are SGHRS and YFSETQ. In nucleotides, the CDR3 is TGCGCCAGCAGCTCTCTTAGCGGGAGGACTATCTACGAGCAGTACTTC. Residues: CASSSLSGRTIYEQYF.

The chain uses TRBV5-1 and TRBJ2-3; 7 bases agree with TRBD2. V lost 1 base, J lost 5 bases, and 7 bases stayed unmatched. The CDR3 runs 15 residues. Per germline, CDR1 SGHRS and CDR2 YFSETQ. The CDR3 here is CASSLTGASGDTQYF. The DNA for the CDR3 is TGCGCCAGCAGCTTGACGGGCGCTAGCGGAGATACGCAGTATTTT.

The chain uses TRBV9 and TRBJ1-6; D is possibly TRBD1 (6 bases). This CDR3 is 13 amino acids long. Germline CDR1 reads SGDLS; CDR2 reads YYNGEE. Trimming removed 2 bases at V and 8 bases at J, with 8 bases between. The CDR3 DNA sequence: TGTGCCAGCAGCGTCAAGGGGGATTCACCCCTCCACTTT. Translation: CASSVKGDSPLHF.

J is TRBJ2-7 and V is TRBV5-6; D is unclear. The CDR3 loop spans 13 amino acids. Germline loops: CDR1 SGHDT, CDR2 YYEEEE. The V end was cut by 0 bases, the J end by 3 bases, with 7 bases between. This chain's CDR3 is CASSLVGSYEQYF. The CDR3 DNA reads as TGTGCCAGCAGCTTGGTTGGCAGCTACGAGCAGTACTTC.

The J gene is TRBJ1-2, the V gene TRBV2; no reliable D call. The CDR3 is 14 residues long. Trimming took 0 bases from V and 7 from J, leaving 12 bases between them. Germline assignment: CDR1 SNHLY and CDR2 FYNNEI. The CDR3 is CASSEAEGRVGYTF. In nucleotides, the CDR3 is TGTGCCAGCAGTGAAGCTGAGGGTCGAGTTGGCTACACCTTC.

CDR3 in DNA: TGTGCCAGCAGTCGAAGAGCTATCTCTGGAAACACCATATATTTT. Translated: CASSRRAISGNTIYF. The V call is TRBV28, the J call TRBJ1-3; D call uncertain. Per germline, CDR1 MDHEN and CDR2 SYDVKM. V gave up 5 bases and J gave up 0 bases, with 11 bases separating them. This CDR3 is 15 amino acids long.

J is TRBJ1-1 and V is TRBV7-2; D gene unclear. The CDR3 sequence is 13 residues long. Germline V gene data show CDR1 as SGHTA and CDR2 as FQGNSA. The V end lost 4 bases, the J end lost 9 bases, and 15 bases lay between the germline ends. The CDR3 is CASSSPRTVKAFF. Written as DNA, the CDR3 is TGTGCCAGCAGCTCCCCTAGGACTGTGAAAGCTTTCTTT. Filled out from reference TRBV7-2 and TRBJ1-1, the complete variable domain reads GAGVSQSPSNKVTEKGKDVELRCDPISGHTALYWYRQSLGQGLEFLIYFQGNSAPDKSGLPSDRFSAERTGGSVSTLTIQRTQQEDSAVYLCASSSPRTVKAFFGQGTRLTVV.

The rearrangement joins TRBV6-6 to TRBJ1-3; perhaps TRBD1 as D (5 bases). V lost 10 bases, J lost 5 bases, and 9 bases lay in between. This CDR3 has 11 amino acids. The germline gives CDR1 MNHNY, CDR2 SVGAGI (reference sequence). The CDR3 DNA follows: TGTGCCATTGGGGCCAGAAACACCATATATTTT. Its protein product is CAIGARNTIYF.

This chain uses TRBV5-6 with TRBJ1-1, with a weak D call TRBD1 (6 bases). The CDR3 runs to 11 residues. Germline V lookup: CDR1 SGHDT, CDR2 YYEEEE. The ends were cut back, 7 bases at V and 4 bases at J, with 8 bases in the middle. The CDR3 DNA sequence: TGTGCCAGCCAGGGGCGCACTGAAGCTTTCTTT. This codes for CASQGRTEAFF.

The V and J genes are TRBV7-3 and TRBJ2-3; TRBD2 matches 8 bases. From germline, CDR1 is SGHTA and CDR2 FQGTGA. This CDR3 contains 14 residues. J was trimmed by 6 bases and V by 3 bases; bases with no gene match: 5. The CDR3 here is CASSFSGGEDTQYF. The CDR3 DNA is TGTGCCAGCAGCTTCTCCGGGGGGGAGGATACGCAGTATTTT.

This clone is categorized as large. The V call is TRBV4-1, the J call TRBJ2-7; no definite D call. Germline values: CDR1 MGHRA, CDR2 YSYEKL. Trimming cost V 4 bases and J 3 bases, with 13 bases left between them. The CDR3 runs 14 residues. In nucleotides, the CDR3 is TGCGCCAGCAGCCCGAGCACCGGGTTCTACGAGCAGTACTTC. Amino acids: CASSPSTGFYEQYF.

The chain's CDR3 is CASSQGGTFANTGELFF. In nucleotides, the CDR3 is TGCGCCAGCAGCCAAGGGGGGACATTCGCGAACACCGGGGAGCTGTTTTTT. V is TRBV4-3 and J is TRBJ2-2; a weak D match, TRBD1 (6 bases). CDR1 and CDR2 (germline): LGHNA, YSLEER. The ends were cut back, 1 base at V and 0 bases at J, with 12 bases in the middle. This CDR3 has 17 amino acids.

This chain uses TRBV7-8 with TRBJ1-2, with a tentative D call TRBD1 (5 bases). CDR3 length equals 18 residues. V lost 0 bases to trimming and J lost 2 bases, with 19 bases between them. Germline loops: CDR1 SGHVS, CDR2 FQNEAQ. The chain's CDR3 is CASSLASGGADVNYGYTF. For the CDR3, the DNA is TGTGCCAGCAGCTTAGCGTCTGGAGGGGCCGACGTGAACTATGGCTACACCTTC.

The chain has TRBV5-6 and TRBJ2-7, with TRBD1 matching over 9 bases. The V and J ends lost 4 bases and 6 bases, in that order; junction bases with no gene match: 8. Germline V CDR1 and CDR2: SGHDT, YYEEEE. The CDR3 loop spans 14 amino acids. The CDR3 DNA sequence: TGTGCCAGCAGCAAGACAGGGGGTATCGGCGAGCAGTACTTC. It codes for CASSKTGGIGEQYF.

This chain links TRBV7-2 with TRBJ2-1, with a weak D call TRBD2 (5 bases). CDR1 and CDR2 (germline): SGHTA, FQGNSA. The CDR3 consists of 12 residues. V was cut by 3 bases and J by 6 bases, with 6 bases left in between. Here the CDR3 DNA reads TGTGCCAGCAGCTTTGCGGGCAATGAGCAGTTCTTC. As protein: CASSFAGNEQFF. Complete variable domain (other parts from reference TRBV7-2 and TRBJ2-1): GAGVSQSPSNKVTEKGKDVELRCDPISGHTALYWYRQSLGQGLEFLIYFQGNSAPDKSGLPSDRFSAERTGGSVSTLTIQRTQQEDSAVYLCASSFAGNEQFFGPGTRLTVL.

This clone appeared a few times. The gene calls are TRBV7-6 and TRBJ2-1, with 10 bases matching TRBD2. This CDR3 has 18 amino acids. The germline V gene encodes CDR1 SGHVS and CDR2 FNYEAQ. Unmatched junction bases numbered 13, after V lost 1 base and J lost 7 bases. CDR3 sequence reads: CASSLEVRISGRRNEQFF. The CDR3 nucleotides read TGTGCCAGCAGCTTAGAAGTCCGGATTAGCGGGAGGAGGAATGAGCAGTTCTTC.

The chain carries TRBV27 and TRBJ1-2, with TRBD1 matching 8 bases. The CDR3 has 14 residues. Germline trimming cut 6 bases from V and 7 bases from J; bases unmatched to any gene: 10. Germline CDR1 is MNHEY and CDR2 is SMNVEV (reference sequence). CDR3 region: CASRTGTGGGGYTF. CDR3 bases: TGTGCCAGCAGGACCGGGACAGGCGGGGGTGGCTACACCTTC.

The V and J genes are TRBV4-3 and TRBJ1-6; 7 bases line up with TRBD1. CDR3 length equals 18 residues. Looked up from germline, CDR1 is LGHNA and CDR2 is YSLEER. Trimming at V came to 3 bases and at J to 0 bases, leaving 8 bases not matched to a gene. Written as DNA, the CDR3 is TGCGCCAGCAGCCAGGGTACACACAGGGGCTCCTATAATTCACCCCTCCACTTT. Its translation is CASSQGTHRGSYNSPLHF.